This TCR beta chain came from a study of T cell responses to AZD1222 COVID-19 vaccine. The assay was immunoSEQ multiplex PCR, and TCRdb's table has in-frame clones only and misses some. The table shows about 120,000 clones, with 92% occurring only once. General observations from the study: Donor demographics were predominantly white British with a female majority; clonal diversity may be underestimated. The peak T cell response came first, and repertoires were sampled only after it. Two AZD1222 administrations were followed by greater Spike-specific TCR breadth and depth.

Turning to this clone: Its antigen is currently unknown.

V was shortened by 8 bases and J by 0 bases, with 14 bases between the two germline ends. Germline assignment: CDR1 LNHDA and CDR2 SQIVND (reference sequence). CDR3 size: 15 residues. Sequences were derived from peripheral blood, sampled on day 0 of AZD1222 vaccination. This sequence joins TRBV19 and TRBJ1-3, with D possibly TRBD1 on 5 matching bases. This clonotype was obtained from an adult in good health. The CDR3 region has the DNA TGTGCCAGTCAGGGTACAGTAGCCTCTGGAAACACCATATATTTT. Translated, it gives CASQGTVASGNTIYF. The whole variable domain, remainder taken from reference TRBV19 and TRBJ1-3, is DGGITQSPKYLFRKEGQNVTLSCEQNLNHDAMYWYRQDPGQGLRLIYYSQIVNDFQKGDIAEGYSVSREKKESFPLTVTSAQKNPTAFYLCASQGTVASGNTIYFGEGSWLTVV.